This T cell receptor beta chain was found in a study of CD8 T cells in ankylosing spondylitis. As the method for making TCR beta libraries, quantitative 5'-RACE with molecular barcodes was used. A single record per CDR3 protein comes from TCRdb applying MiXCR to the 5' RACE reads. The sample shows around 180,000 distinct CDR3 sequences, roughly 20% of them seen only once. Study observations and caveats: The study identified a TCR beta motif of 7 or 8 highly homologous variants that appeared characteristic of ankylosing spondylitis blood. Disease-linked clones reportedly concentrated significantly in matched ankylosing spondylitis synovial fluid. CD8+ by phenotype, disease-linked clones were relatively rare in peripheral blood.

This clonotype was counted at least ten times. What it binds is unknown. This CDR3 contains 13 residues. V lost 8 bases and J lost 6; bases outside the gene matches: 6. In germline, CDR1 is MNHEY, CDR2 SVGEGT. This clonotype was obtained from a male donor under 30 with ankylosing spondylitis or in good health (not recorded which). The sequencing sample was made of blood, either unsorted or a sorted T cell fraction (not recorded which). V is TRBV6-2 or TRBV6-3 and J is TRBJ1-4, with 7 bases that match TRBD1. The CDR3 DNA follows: TGTGCCAGCGGGGACAGTCGGTATGAAAAACTGTTTTTT. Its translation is CASGDSRYEKLFF.